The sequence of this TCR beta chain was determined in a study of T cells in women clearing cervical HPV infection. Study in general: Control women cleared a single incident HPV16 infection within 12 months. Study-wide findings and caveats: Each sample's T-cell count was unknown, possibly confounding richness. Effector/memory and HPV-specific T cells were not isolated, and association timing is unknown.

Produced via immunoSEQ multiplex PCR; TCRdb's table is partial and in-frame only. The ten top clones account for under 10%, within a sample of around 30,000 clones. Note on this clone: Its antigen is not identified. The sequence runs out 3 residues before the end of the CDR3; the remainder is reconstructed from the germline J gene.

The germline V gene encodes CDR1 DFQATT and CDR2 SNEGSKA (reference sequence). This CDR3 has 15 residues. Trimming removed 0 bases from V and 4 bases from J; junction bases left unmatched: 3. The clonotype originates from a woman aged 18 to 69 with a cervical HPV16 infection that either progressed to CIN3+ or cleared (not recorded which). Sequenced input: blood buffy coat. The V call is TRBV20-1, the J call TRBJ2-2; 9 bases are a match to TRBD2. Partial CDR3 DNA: TGCAGTGCTAGAGATGGCGGGAGGGTCACCGGGGAG. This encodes CSARDGGRVTGE. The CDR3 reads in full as CSARDGGRVTGELFF.